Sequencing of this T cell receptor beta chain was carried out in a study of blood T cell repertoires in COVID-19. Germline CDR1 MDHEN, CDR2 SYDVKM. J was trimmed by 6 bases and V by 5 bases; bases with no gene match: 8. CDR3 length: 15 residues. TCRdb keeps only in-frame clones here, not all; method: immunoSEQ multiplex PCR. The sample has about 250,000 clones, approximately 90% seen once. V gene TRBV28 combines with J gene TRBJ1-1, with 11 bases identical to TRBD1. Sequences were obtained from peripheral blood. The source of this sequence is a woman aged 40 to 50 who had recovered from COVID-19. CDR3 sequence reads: CASSPRTGGLAEAFF. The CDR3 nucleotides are TGTGCCAGCAGTCCCCGGACAGGGGGCCTCGCTGAAGCTTTCTTT.